A single sample gave rise to the 31 T cell receptor beta chains below, sequenced in a study of CD8 T cells in cerebrospinal fluid in Alzheimer's disease. TCRdb reworked the 10x single-cell sequencing reads into one entry per CDR3 protein, no DNA. In all, the sample yields 850 to 1,000 distinct CDR3 sequences. Sequences were obtained from cerebrospinal fluid. Receptors originate from a human donor with Parkinson's disease.

This clonotype ranks as large in terms of frequency. The rearrangement links TRBV25-1 to TRBJ2-6. This CDR3 is built from 13 residues. CDR1 is MGHDK and CDR2 is SYGVNS in the germline V gene. This CDR3 is CASSEPGANVLTF.

In terms of frequency, this clonotype is medium-sized. This chain uses TRBV28 with TRBJ1-5; the D call from TCRdb, TRBD1, cannot be confirmed without DNA. The germline V gene has CDR1 MDHEN and CDR2 SYDVKM. CDR3 size: 15 residues. The chain's CDR3 is CASSFLDRGWQPQHF.

Measured by frequency, this clonotype is medium-sized. The V call is TRBV10-2, the J call TRBJ2-1; TCRdb proposes TRBD1, but this gene call is untestable without DNA. The CDR3 spans 13 residues. Looked up from germline, CDR1 is WSHSY and CDR2 is SAAADI. The CDR3 reads CASSNSRGNEQFF.

This clonotype counts as medium-sized by frequency. The gene calls are TRBV20-1 and TRBJ1-3; the D call of TRBD1 rests on TCRdb alone, since no DNA is present to check it. Germline CDR1 DFQATT, CDR2 SNEGSKA (reference sequence). The CDR3 consists of 19 residues. The CDR3: CSARRHPSSSGFSGNTIYF.

By frequency, this clonotype is medium-sized. This chain connects TRBV28 to TRBJ1-5. The CDR3 length is 12 residues. In germline, CDR1 is MDHEN, CDR2 SYDVKM. The chain's CDR3 is CATLRTDQPQHF.

This clonotype registers medium-sized by frequency. The rearrangement uses TRBV19 and TRBJ1-1; TCRdb gives TRBD1 as the D gene, but with no DNA this cannot be confirmed. This CDR3 comprises 14 residues. Germline-derived CDR1 and CDR2 are LNHDA and SQIVND (reference sequence). CDR3 sequence: CASSSGQGYTEAFF.

This clonotype ranks as medium-sized in terms of frequency. V gene TRBV27 combines with J gene TRBJ1-5. Germline-derived CDR1 and CDR2 are MNHEY and SMNVEV (reference sequence). This CDR3 has 13 residues. The CDR3 here is CASSRIGNQPQHF.

The chain combines TRBV6-5 with TRBJ2-6; TCRdb calls TRBD2, which cannot be checked without DNA. The germline gives CDR1 MNHEY, CDR2 SVGAGI. The CDR3 loop spans 18 amino acids. CDR3 amino acids: CASSLLAGVNSGANVLTF.

The J gene is TRBJ2-1, the V gene TRBV7-2; no DNA is available, so the TRBD1 call from TCRdb remains unchecked. CDR1 SGHTA and CDR2 FQGNSA come from the germline V gene. The CDR3 covers 14 residues. The CDR3 region is CASSPRQGNNEQFF.

This clonotype is labeled large based on frequency. CDR3 amino acids: CASSVEGSTRNEQFF. J is TRBJ2-1 and V is TRBV9; TCRdb designates TRBD2, a call that cannot be tested without DNA. CDR3 size: 15 residues. Germline CDR1 and CDR2: SGDLS and YYNGEE.

Measured by frequency, this clonotype is medium-sized. The gene calls are TRBV5-1 and TRBJ1-4; TCRdb gives TRBD1 as the D gene, but with no DNA this cannot be confirmed. Germline CDR1 is SGHRS and CDR2 is YFSETQ. The CDR3 length is 15 residues. The CDR3 protein is CASSLTTPDTGKLFF. The complete variable domain, with remaining parts taken from reference TRBV5-1 and TRBJ1-4, reads KAGVTQTPRYLIKTRGQQVTLSCSPISGHRSVSWYQQTPGQGLQFLFEYFSETQRNKGNFPGRFSGRQFSNSRSEMNVSTLELGDSALYLCASSLTTPDTGKLFFGSGTQLSVL.

This clonotype is large by frequency. The chain recombines TRBV6-6 with TRBJ1-4; TCRdb's D gene call, TRBD1, goes unchecked for lack of DNA. CDR1 is MNHNY, CDR2 SVGAGI, per germline (reference sequence). The CDR3 totals 17 residues. The CDR3 sequence: CASSYTLPGQGGEKLFF.

This clonotype is identified as medium-sized from frequency. The V call is TRBV4-1, the J call TRBJ2-7. The CDR3 totals 11 residues. CDR1 MGHRA and CDR2 YSYEKL come from the germline V gene. The CDR3 is CASSQADEQYF.

By frequency, this clonotype registers large (0.1 to 1%). The chain links TRBV6-2 or TRBV6-3 to TRBJ2-7; TCRdb selects TRBD1, and the lack of DNA leaves this call unchecked. Per the germline V gene, CDR1 is MNHEY and CDR2 is SVGEGT. The CDR3 sequence is 15 residues long. Here the CDR3 reads CASSLPNRQGAEQYF.

According to its frequency, this clonotype is large. This CDR3 reads CASSLGKGPADTEAFF. This chain uses TRBV5-5 with TRBJ1-1; the TCRdb D gene call, TRBD1, has no DNA to confirm it. CDR1 and CDR2 from the germline V gene are SGHKS and YYEKEE (reference sequence). CDR3 length equals 16 residues.

This clonotype is deemed medium-sized by its frequency. V and J are TRBV29-1 and TRBJ2-2; the D call from TCRdb, TRBD2, cannot be confirmed without DNA. The CDR3 has 16 amino acids. Looked up from germline, CDR1 is SQVTM and CDR2 is ANQGSEA. The CDR3 here is CSAETPGTADTGELFF.

Its frequency marks this clonotype as large. The genes are TRBV12-3 or TRBV12-4 and TRBJ2-7; checking the TCRdb D call of TRBD1 is not possible without DNA. The CDR3 is 13 residues long. CDR3 loop: CASSTGTGQKQYF.

This clonotype ranks as hyperexpanded in terms of frequency. This rearrangement joins TRBV4-3 to TRBJ2-7; the D call from TCRdb, TRBD2, cannot be confirmed without DNA. The CDR3 spans 14 residues. CDR1 is LGHNA and CDR2 is YSLEER in the germline V gene. CDR3: CASSQDFGGGEQYF.

Measured by frequency, this clonotype is medium-sized (0.01 to 0.1%). The chain employs TRBV19 and TRBJ2-1; TCRdb's D call of TRBD1 is untestable without DNA. Germline V gene sequence: CDR1 LNHDA, CDR2 SQIVND (reference sequence). The CDR3 is 14 amino acids. CDR3 protein: CASSIKGGRYEQFF.

This clonotype is deemed large by its frequency. This chain uses TRBV12-3 or TRBV12-4 with TRBJ1-1; TCRdb indicates TRBD1, and absent DNA this call remains unverified. The CDR3 consists of 14 residues. This chain's CDR3 is CASSPGARGTEAFF.

Its frequency marks this clonotype as medium-sized. This sequence joins TRBV6-5 and TRBJ1-2; TCRdb gives TRBD1 as the D gene, but with no DNA this cannot be confirmed. The CDR3 has 14 residues. CDR1 is MNHEY and CDR2 is SVGAGI in the germline V gene. The CDR3 reads CASSKDRAPYGYTF.

This clonotype is deemed large (0.1 to 1%) by its frequency. This chain joins TRBV20-1 and TRBJ1-1; as DNA is missing, the TRBD1 call by TCRdb cannot be tested. Germline V gives CDR1 DFQATT, CDR2 SNEGSKA (reference sequence). The CDR3 is made up of 13 amino acids. CDR3 region: CSASPTGRTEAFF.

This clonotype is identified as large from frequency. The chain couples TRBV7-9 to TRBJ1-5; the TCRdb call, TRBD1, lacks DNA for checking. This CDR3 is 14 amino acids long. The germline CDR1 and CDR2 sequences are SEHNR and FQNEAQ (reference sequence). The CDR3 here is CASSSQGAIQPQHF. The variable domain in full, with the rest retrieved from reference TRBV7-9 and TRBJ1-5, is DTGVSQNPRHKITKRGQNVTFRCDPISEHNRLYWYRQTLGQGPEFLTYFQNEAQLEKSRLLSDRFSAERPKGSFSTLEIQRTEQGDSAMYLCASSSQGAIQPQHFGDGTRLSIL.

According to its frequency, this clonotype is large (0.1 to 1%). This sequence joins TRBV9 and TRBJ2-1. CDR1 is SGDLS and CDR2 is YYNGEE in the germline V gene. The CDR3 length is 15 residues. The CDR3 region is CASSPGTLGNNEQFF. The whole variable domain, remainder taken from reference TRBV9 and TRBJ2-1, is DSGVTQTPKHLITATGQRVTLRCSPRSGDLSVYWYQQSLDQGLQFLIQYYNGEERAKGNILERFSAQQFPDLHSELNLSSLELGDSALYFCASSPGTLGNNEQFFGPGTRLTVL.

This clonotype counts as medium-sized by frequency. V is TRBV5-1 and J is TRBJ1-3. The CDR3 length is 14 residues. Germline V CDR1 and CDR2: SGHRS, YFSETQ. The CDR3 region is CASSLSLSGNTIYF.

This clonotype ranks as large in terms of frequency. The chain uses TRBV7-8 and TRBJ1-3; TCRdb outputs TRBD1, but without DNA this stays unchecked. The CDR3 runs 15 residues. The germline V gene encodes CDR1 SGHVS and CDR2 FQNEAQ. Here the CDR3 reads CASSWRTGSGNTIYF.

Considering frequency, this clonotype is large. The chain carries TRBV4-3 and TRBJ2-7. Germline values: CDR1 LGHNA, CDR2 YSLEER. This CDR3 spans 13 amino acids. CDR3 in amino acids: CASSQERTYEQYF.

This clonotype is classed as large by frequency. The rearrangement uses TRBV6-6 and TRBJ1-5; the TCRdb D gene call, TRBD1, has no DNA to confirm it. Germline V gene data show CDR1 as MNHNY and CDR2 as SVGAGI (reference sequence). This CDR3 contains 16 residues. This CDR3 is CASRTRGQGSNQPQHF.

This clonotype is called large based on its frequency. The genes are TRBV6-2 or TRBV6-3 and TRBJ2-7. The CDR3 extends over 13 amino acids. Germline V lookup: CDR1 MNHEY, CDR2 SVGEGT. The chain's CDR3 is CASRHPMGYEQYF.

Judged by frequency, this clonotype is medium-sized. The chain couples TRBV27 to TRBJ2-1; there is no DNA to check the TCRdb D call of TRBD2. The CDR3 sequence is 12 residues long. Germline-derived CDR1 and CDR2 are MNHEY and SMNVEV (reference sequence). CDR3 protein: CASGRPPGEQFF.

In terms of frequency, this clonotype is large. The rearrangement joins TRBV7-6 to TRBJ2-7; TCRdb designates TRBD1, a call that cannot be tested without DNA. The length of the CDR3 is 15 residues. Germline CDR1 SGHVS, CDR2 FNYEAQ. CDR3 amino acids: CASSFSQGMEDEQYF. The full variable domain, its missing parts supplied by reference TRBV7-6 and TRBJ2-7, is GAGVSQSPRYKVTKRGQDVALRCDPISGHVSLYWYRQALGQGPEFLTYFNYEAQQDKSGLPNDRFSAERPEGSISTLTIQRTEQRDSAMYRCASSFSQGMEDEQYFGPGTRLTVT.